These 17 T cell receptor beta chains were all obtained from the same sample, sequenced in a study of cytomegalovirus exposure and HLA in healthy donors. The PCR contained 60 Vbeta and 13 Jbeta primers. Here immunoSEQ multiplex PCR was the method, and the copy in TCRdb shows in-frame clones only, minus some. The sample lists 210,000 or so clones; about 84% were seen once. The sequenced sample consisted of PBMCs. These receptors were collected from a human donor in good health.

This chain joins TRBV19 and TRBJ2-7, with 12 nucleotides matching TRBD2. CDR3 size: 13 residues. Germline values: CDR1 LNHDA, CDR2 SQIVND (reference sequence). V lost 10 bases and J lost 4; bases outside the gene matches: 5. CDR3 residues: CATRTSGNYEQYF. The CDR3 DNA reads as TGTGCCACTAGGACTAGCGGGAATTACGAGCAGTACTTC. The full variable domain, in which reference TRBV19 and TRBJ2-7 provide the parts outside the CDR3, is DGGITQSPKYLFRKEGQNVTLSCEQNLNHDAMYWYRQDPGQGLRLIYYSQIVNDFQKGDIAEGYSVSREKKESFPLTVTSAQKNPTAFYLCATRTSGNYEQYFGPGTRLTVT.

The chain links TRBV7-9 to TRBJ1-2; TRBD1 matches at 8 bases. This CDR3 has 15 residues. V was clipped by 3 bases and J by 8 bases; unmatched bases: 11. The germline V gene encodes CDR1 SEHNR and CDR2 FQNEAQ (reference sequence). CDR3 bases: TGTGCCAGCAGCTTTAACTCCGGGACAGGATACGGCTACACCTTC. Translating it yields CASSFNSGTGYGYTF.

This chain links TRBV6-5 with TRBJ2-1, with 7 bases that match TRBD1. Germline trimming cut 2 bases from V and 5 bases from J; bases unmatched to any gene: 9. Germline V gene lookup returns CDR1 MNHEY and CDR2 SVGAGI. The CDR3 has 16 residues. CDR3 nucleotides: TGTGCCAGCAGTTACACCTCCGGGACAGTAGACAATGAGCAGTTCTTC. Amino acids: CASSYTSGTVDNEQFF.

This clone was detected once. The gene calls are TRBV28 and TRBJ2-7; perhaps TRBD2 as D (6 bases). The V and J ends lost 5 bases and 3 bases respectively, with 14 bases between them. The CDR3 runs to 14 residues. Germline V gene sequence: CDR1 MDHEN, CDR2 SYDVKM. The DNA of the CDR3 is TGTGCCAGCAGTCAAACGGGACTCCTCTACGAGCAGTACTTC. Translated, it gives CASSQTGLLYEQYF.

V is TRBV19 and J is TRBJ2-1, with 8 bases that match TRBD1. The CDR3 has 14 amino acids. Germline CDR1 reads LNHDA; CDR2 reads SQIVND (reference sequence). Trimming removed 8 bases from V and 7 bases from J; junction bases left unmatched: 10. In DNA form, the CDR3 reads TGTGCCAGTCCCCCGGCAGGGGGCGCGAATGAGCAGTTCTTC. The encoded protein is CASPPAGGANEQFF.

V is TRBV25-1 and J is TRBJ2-1, with D possibly matching TRBD2 (5 bases). Germline values: CDR1 MGHDK, CDR2 SYGVNS. The CDR3 sequence is 14 residues long. V shed 0 bases and J shed 7 bases, with 10 bases lying between them. In DNA, the CDR3 is TGTGCCAGCAGTGAATATTCCCGGGAAAATGAGCAGTTCTTC. Protein: CASSEYSRENEQFF.

The chain recombines TRBV30 with TRBJ2-2; a weak D match, TRBD1 (6 bases). This CDR3 has 15 residues. Germline CDR1 is GTSNPN and CDR2 is SVGIG (reference sequence). V was pared by 2 bases and J by 6 bases, with 16 bases between. CDR3 nucleotide sequence: TGTGCCTGGAGTCCCAGAGTCAGGGGATCCGGGGAGCTGTTTTTT. Translated, it gives CAWSPRVRGSGELFF.

V and J are TRBV25-1 and TRBJ2-7; D is possibly TRBD1 (6 bases). Trimming shortened V by 4 bases and J by 3 bases, and 7 bases separated the two germline ends. Germline lookup yields CDR1 MGHDK and CDR2 SYGVNS. The CDR3 has 12 residues. CDR3 loop: CASSVQGYEQYF. CDR3 DNA sequence: TGTGCCAGCAGTGTACAGGGCTACGAGCAGTACTTC.

The chain employs TRBV11-2 and TRBJ2-5, with D perhaps TRBD1 (6 bases). This CDR3 region has 14 residues. Germline CDR1 is SGHAT and CDR2 is FQNNGV. The ends were cut back, 4 bases at V and 2 bases at J, with 11 bases in the middle. The chain's CDR3 is CASSSRTVQETQYF. As DNA, the CDR3 is TGTGCCAGCAGCTCAAGGACAGTTCAAGAGACCCAGTACTTC.

In this sample, this clone turned up once. V is TRBV25-1 and J is TRBJ2-3; D not certain. Looked up from germline, CDR1 is MGHDK and CDR2 is SYGVNS. Trimming cost V 2 bases and J 1 base, with 7 bases left between them. The CDR3 is 14 amino acids. The chain's CDR3 is CASSELRGTDTQYF. The CDR3 DNA reads as TGTGCCAGCAGTGAACTACGGGGCACAGATACGCAGTATTTT.

The CDR3 sequence is CASSIRSGGNTEAFF. The CDR3 DNA follows: TGTGCCAGTAGTATAAGATCAGGGGGAAACACTGAAGCTTTCTTT. V is TRBV19 and J is TRBJ1-1, with TRBD1 matching over 7 bases. CDR1 and CDR2 from the germline V gene are LNHDA and SQIVND (reference sequence). The CDR3 runs 15 residues. Trimming cost V 2 bases and J 2 bases; bases outside gene matches: 5. The full variable domain, in which reference TRBV19 and TRBJ1-1 provide the parts outside the CDR3, is DGGITQSPKYLFRKEGQNVTLSCEQNLNHDAMYWYRQDPGQGLRLIYYSQIVNDFQKGDIAEGYSVSREKKESFPLTVTSAQKNPTAFYLCASSIRSGGNTEAFFGQGTRLTVV.

The V and J genes are TRBV18 and TRBJ1-3; D ambiguous. The CDR3 runs 15 residues. The germline CDR1 and CDR2 sequences are KGHSH and LQKENI. V dropped 5 bases and J dropped 3 bases, with 14 bases sitting between them. CDR3: CASSSNQVFGNTIYF. CDR3 DNA sequence: TGTGCCAGCTCATCTAACCAAGTTTTTGGAAACACCATATATTTT.

V usage is TRBV19 and J usage is TRBJ2-2, with D maybe TRBD2 (6 bases). CDR1 and CDR2 from the germline V gene are LNHDA and SQIVND (reference sequence). Trimming left V 7 bases short and J 9 bases short, with 9 bases between. The CDR3 is made up of 11 amino acids. CDR3 sequence: CASMRGRELFF. DNA of the CDR3: TGTGCCAGTATGCGGGGCAGGGAGCTGTTTTTT.

The chain uses TRBV6-4 and TRBJ2-2; D unresolved. Per germline, CDR1 MRHNA and CDR2 SNTAGT. This CDR3 region has 15 residues. V was pared by 2 bases and J by 2 bases, with 9 bases between. The CDR3 reads CASSDGEENTGELFF. In DNA form, the CDR3 reads TGTGCCAGCAGTGACGGTGAGGAAAACACCGGGGAGCTGTTTTTT.

The chain has TRBV7-3 and TRBJ2-7; 15 nucleotides agree with TRBD2. With V trimmed by 5 bases and J by 4 bases, 6 bases remained unmatched. Germline-derived CDR1 and CDR2 are SGHTA and FQGTGA. The length of the CDR3 is 16 residues. CDR3 DNA sequence: TGTGCCAGCAGCCGGGGCGGGACTAGCGGGAGGTACGAGCAGTACTTC. Residues: CASSRGGTSGRYEQYF.

The J gene is TRBJ2-3, the V gene TRBV29-1; TRBD1 is a possible D gene (6 bases). The germline gives CDR1 SQVTM, CDR2 ANQGSEA. The CDR3 consists of 13 residues. V lost 5 bases to trimming and J lost 3 bases, with 12 bases between them. The CDR3 DNA sequence: TGCAGCGTTATACAGGGTACGACAGATACGCAGTATTTT. Its protein is CSVIQGTTDTQYF.

V is TRBV5-1 and J is TRBJ2-3; maybe TRBD2 (5 bases). CDR1 SGHRS and CDR2 YFSETQ come from the germline V gene. CDR3 length: 20 amino acids. V dropped 4 bases and J dropped 6 bases, with 33 bases sitting between them. DNA of the CDR3: TGCGCCAGCAGCCCCACCCTTGCCACTAGTAGATTATTGCCACACGATACGCAGTATTTT. This encodes CASSPTLATSRLLPHDTQYF.